This T cell receptor beta chain is drawn from a study of blood T cells in healthy people across ages. The second PCR ran about 6 to 11 cycles with a sample-barcoded 5' primer and J-beta primers. TCRdb reprocessed the 5' RACE reads via MiXCR and lists one record per CDR3 protein. The repertoire holds approximately 810,000 distinct CDR3 sequences, with under 40% as singletons. The CDR3 has 12 amino acids. Germline V gene lookup returns CDR1 DFQATT and CDR2 SNEGSKA (reference sequence). Source material: blood. The receptor was derived from a man younger than 35 in good health. The chain combines TRBV20-1 with TRBJ2-7; D might be TRBD1 or TRBD2, each matching 5 bases. The CDR3 DNA reads as TGCAGCGGGACCCAGAGCTCCTACGAGCAGTACTTC. Its protein is CSGTQSSYEQYF.